This is a list of T cell receptor beta chains from one sample in a study of blood T cell repertoires in COVID-19. Only in-frame clones appear in the TCRdb table, and some are missing; sequencing was by immunoSEQ multiplex PCR. Of 150,000 or so clones in the sample, 76% were seen once. Source material: peripheral blood. The receptors derive from a woman at least 80 years old with active or convalescent COVID-19. CDR3s include the opening cysteine and the closing phenylalanine or tryptophan. Each record gives: V gene, J gene, D gene, clone size, CDR3 DNA, CDR3 protein. A D gene is named only where the DNA matches it firmly. A clone size is listed for some rows: how often the clone was seen (once, few, many), or a class if it is expanded.

>TRBV20-1|TRBJ2-3|NA|NA
TGCAGTGCGGGGGCGGTAGATACGCAGTATTTT
CSAGAVDTQYF
>TRBV28|TRBJ2-7|TRBD2|NA
TGTGCCAGCAGGCTTAGCGGGGGGGTCTCCTACGAGCAGTACTTC
CASRLSGGVSYEQYF
>TRBV19|TRBJ2-7|TRBD1|once
TGTGCCAGTAGTGAGACAGGGGGGCTCGTCTACGAGCAGTACTTC
CASSETGGLVYEQYF
>TRBV27|TRBJ2-7|TRBD1|NA
TGTGCCAGCAGTTCCTCATTCCACCCGGGACAGGGATGGTTCTACGAGCAGTACTTC
CASSSSFHPGQGWFYEQYF
>TRBV5-6|TRBJ1-1|TRBD1|NA
TGTGCCAGCAGCGTGGGACAGCACATGAACACTGAAGCTTTCTTT
CASSVGQHMNTEAFF
>TRBV25-1|TRBJ1-1|NA|NA
TGTGCCAGCAGTGAATCCCGAGGAGCGAACACTGAAGCTTTCTTT
CASSESRGANTEAFF
>TRBV5-4|TRBJ1-2|NA|medium-sized
TGTGCCAGCAGCTTGGTACAGAACTATGGCTACACCTTC
CASSLVQNYGYTF
>TRBV27|TRBJ1-5|TRBD1|NA
TGTGCCAGCAGTTTTTGGGACAGATATAGCAATCAGCCCCAGCATTTT
CASSFWDRYSNQPQHF
>TRBV7-9|TRBJ1-1|NA|NA
TGTGCCAGCAGCCCCCCGGGGACTGAAGCTTTCTTT
CASSPPGTEAFF
>TRBV7-2|TRBJ2-5|NA|NA
TGTGCCAGCAGATACCGGGACAACAGTCCTCAAGAGACCCAGTACTTC
CASRYRDNSPQETQYF
>TRBV6-6|TRBJ1-1|NA|NA
TGTGCCAGCGGGTGGAGCACTGAAGCTTTCTTT
CASGWSTEAFF
>TRBV5-5|TRBJ1-2|NA|NA
TGTGCCAGCAGCTATGACAGAGACTATGGCTACACCTTC
CASSYDRDYGYTF
>TRBV27|TRBJ1-2|TRBD1|NA
TGTGCCAGCAGTTTACGCCCTCGGACAGGGAGTGGCTACACCTTC
CASSLRPRTGSGYTF
>TRBV5-1|TRBJ2-3|NA|few
TGCGCCAGCATAGGAGCGACTGCAGATACGCAGTATTTT
CASIGATADTQYF
>TRBV10-3|TRBJ1-5|NA|few
TGTGCCATCAGTAGCATTAATCAGCCCCAGCATTTT
CAISSINQPQHF
>TRBV11-2|TRBJ2-7|TRBD1|NA
TGTGCCAGCAGCGTAGTAGGGACAGGGGTTGAGCAGTACTTC
CASSVVGTGVEQYF
>TRBV3-1/TRBV3-2|TRBJ2-1|TRBD2|NA
TGTGCCAGCAGCCACGGTCGGGGGACTAACAATGAGCAGTTCTTC
CASSHGRGTNNEQFF
>TRBV18|TRBJ1-1|TRBD1|NA
TGTGCCAGCTCACCCCGCATAATAAACTTTCTCGGACAGGGGAGCACTGAAGCTTTCTTT
CASSPRIINFLGQGSTEAFF
>TRBV6-6|TRBJ2-3|TRBD2|NA
TGTGCCAGCCGGCTAGCGGGTAGCACAGATACGCAGTATTTT
CASRLAGSTDTQYF
>TRBV11-3|TRBJ2-2|TRBD1|NA
TGTGCCAGCAGCTCTATCCAGGGGGCCGGGGAGCTGTTTTTT
CASSSIQGAGELFF
>TRBV15|TRBJ1-4|TRBD1|NA
TGTGCCACCAGCGGAGGACAGGGCCGGGTGGAAAAACTGTTTTTT
CATSGGQGRVEKLFF
>TRBV7-8|TRBJ1-1|TRBD1|NA
TGTGCCAGCAGCTTTCGAGGGGGCAAGCGAGAAGCTTTCTTT
CASSFRGGKREAFF
>TRBV7-9|TRBJ1-5|TRBD1|few
TGTGCCAGCAGCTCAACCGGGACAGGGGGCCTGGAGCCCCAGCATTTT
CASSSTGTGGLEPQHF
>TRBV4-1|TRBJ2-1|NA|NA
TGCGCCAGCAGCCAAGACAGGCACAATGAGCAGTTCTTC
CASSQDRHNEQFF
>TRBV9|TRBJ2-2|TRBD1|NA
TGTGCCAGCAGCGCACAGGGGGCAAGCACCGGGGAGCTGTTTTTT
CASSAQGASTGELFF
>TRBV30|TRBJ2-5|TRBD2|once
TGTGCCTGGAAACCGGGACTAGCGGGGTGGGGGGAAGAGACCCAGTACTTC
CAWKPGLAGWGEETQYF
>TRBV5-1|TRBJ1-1|NA|NA
TGCGCCAGCAGCCATGGGGGGGAAAGGGCTGAAGCTTTCTTT
CASSHGGERAEAFF
>TRBV18|TRBJ1-2|NA|NA
TGTGCCAGCTCACGAAACACGGGAGGCTACACCTTC
CASSRNTGGYTF
>TRBV28|TRBJ1-6|NA|few
TGTGCCAGCACCTCGGCGGCCTATAATTCACCCCTCCACTTT
CASTSAAYNSPLHF
>TRBV7-2|TRBJ2-2|NA|NA
TGTGCCAGCAGCTTCGGGACAACGAACACCGGGGAGCTGTTTTTT
CASSFGTTNTGELFF
>TRBV7-2|TRBJ1-1|NA|NA
TGTGCCAGCAGCTTATGGCAGCGATGGAACACTGAAGCTTTCTTT
CASSLWQRWNTEAFF